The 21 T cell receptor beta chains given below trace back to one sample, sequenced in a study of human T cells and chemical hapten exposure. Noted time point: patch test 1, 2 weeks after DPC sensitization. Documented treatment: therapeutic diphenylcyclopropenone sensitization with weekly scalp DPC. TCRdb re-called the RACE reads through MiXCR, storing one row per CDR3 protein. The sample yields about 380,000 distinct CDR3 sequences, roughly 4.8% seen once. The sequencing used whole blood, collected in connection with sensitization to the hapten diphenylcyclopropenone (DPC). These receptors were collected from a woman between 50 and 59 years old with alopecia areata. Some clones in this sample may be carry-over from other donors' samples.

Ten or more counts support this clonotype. DNA for the CDR3: TGTGCCAGCAGGCTCGACAGCTCGAGGTCGCAGTACTTC. This codes for CASRLDSSRSQYF. The chain links TRBV12-3 or TRBV12-4 to TRBJ2-7, with a weak D call TRBD1 (5 bases). The CDR3 runs to 13 residues. V lost 6 bases, J lost 9 bases, and 18 bases lay in between.

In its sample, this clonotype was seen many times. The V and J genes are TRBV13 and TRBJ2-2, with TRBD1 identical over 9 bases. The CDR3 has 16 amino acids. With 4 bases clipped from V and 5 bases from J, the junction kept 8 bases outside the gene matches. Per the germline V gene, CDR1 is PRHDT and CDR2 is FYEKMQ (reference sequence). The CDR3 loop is CASSYRTGEKTGELFF. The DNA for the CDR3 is TGTGCCAGCAGCTACCGGACAGGGGAAAAAACCGGGGAGCTGTTTTTT. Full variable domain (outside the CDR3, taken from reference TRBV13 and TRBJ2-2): AAGVIQSPRHLIKEKRETATLKCYPIPRHDTVYWYQQGPGQDPQFLISFYEKMQSDKGSIPDRFSAQQFSDYHSELNMSSLELGDSALYFCASSYRTGEKTGELFFGEGSRLTVL.

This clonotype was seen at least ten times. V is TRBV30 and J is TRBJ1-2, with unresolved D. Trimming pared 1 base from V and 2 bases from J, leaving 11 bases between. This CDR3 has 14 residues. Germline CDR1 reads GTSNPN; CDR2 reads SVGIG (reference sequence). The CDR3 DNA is TGTGCCTGGAGTGGGGCGAGGGTGAACTATGGCTACACCTTC. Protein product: CAWSGARVNYGYTF.

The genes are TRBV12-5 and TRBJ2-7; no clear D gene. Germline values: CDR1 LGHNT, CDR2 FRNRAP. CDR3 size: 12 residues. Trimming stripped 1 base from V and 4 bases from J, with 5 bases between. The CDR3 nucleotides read TGTGCTAGTGGTTTGGAATCTTACGAGCAGTACTTC. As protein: CASGLESYEQYF.

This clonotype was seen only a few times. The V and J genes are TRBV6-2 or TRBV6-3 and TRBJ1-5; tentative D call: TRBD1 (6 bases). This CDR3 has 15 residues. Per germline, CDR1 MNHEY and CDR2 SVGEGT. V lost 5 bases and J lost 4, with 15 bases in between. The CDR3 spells CASSPDSGLNQPQHF. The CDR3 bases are TGTGCCAGCAGTCCGGACAGCGGGTTAAATCAGCCCCAGCATTTT.

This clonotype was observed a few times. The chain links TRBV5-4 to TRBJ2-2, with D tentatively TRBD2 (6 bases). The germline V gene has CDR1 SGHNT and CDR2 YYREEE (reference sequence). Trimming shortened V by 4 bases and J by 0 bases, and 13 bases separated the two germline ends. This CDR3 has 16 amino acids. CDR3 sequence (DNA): TGTGCCAGCAGCGCGGGACCGGCCTCGAACACCGGGGAGCTGTTTTTT. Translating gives CASSAGPASNTGELFF.

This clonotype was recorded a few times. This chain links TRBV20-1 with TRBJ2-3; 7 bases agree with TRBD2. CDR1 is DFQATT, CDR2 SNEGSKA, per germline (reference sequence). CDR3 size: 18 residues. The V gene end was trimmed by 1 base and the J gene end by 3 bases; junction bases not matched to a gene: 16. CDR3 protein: CSARVRDYRIWVTDTQYF. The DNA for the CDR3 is TGCAGTGCTAGAGTCCGGGACTACCGTATATGGGTGACAGATACGCAGTATTTT.

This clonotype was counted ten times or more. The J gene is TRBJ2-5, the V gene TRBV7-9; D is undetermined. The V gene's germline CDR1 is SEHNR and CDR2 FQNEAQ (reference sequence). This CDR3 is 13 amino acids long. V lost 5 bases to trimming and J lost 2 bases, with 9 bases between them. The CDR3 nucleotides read TGTGCCAGCAGCCCCCCAGCGCAAGAGACCCAGTACTTC. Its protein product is CASSPPAQETQYF.

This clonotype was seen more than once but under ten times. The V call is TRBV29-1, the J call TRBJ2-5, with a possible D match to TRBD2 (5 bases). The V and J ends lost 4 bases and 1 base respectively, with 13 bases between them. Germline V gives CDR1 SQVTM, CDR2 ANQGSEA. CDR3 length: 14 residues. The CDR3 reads CSVVPWTGQETQYF. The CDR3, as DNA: TGCAGCGTTGTGCCTTGGACTGGCCAAGAGACCCAGTACTTC.

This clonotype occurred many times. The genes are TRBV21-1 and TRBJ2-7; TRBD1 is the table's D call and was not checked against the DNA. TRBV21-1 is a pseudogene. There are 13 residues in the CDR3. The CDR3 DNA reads TGTGCCACCGACCTGGGGACAGGTCGAGGGCAGTACTTC. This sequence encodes CATDLGTGRGQYF.

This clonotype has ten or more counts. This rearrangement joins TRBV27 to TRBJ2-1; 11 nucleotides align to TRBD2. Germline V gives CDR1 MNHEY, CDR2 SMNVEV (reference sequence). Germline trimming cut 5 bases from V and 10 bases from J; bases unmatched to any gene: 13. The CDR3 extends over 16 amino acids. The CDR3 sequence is CASSLGLAGGLQEQFF. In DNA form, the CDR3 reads TGTGCCAGCAGTCTGGGGCTAGCGGGGGGCTTGCAGGAGCAGTTCTTC.

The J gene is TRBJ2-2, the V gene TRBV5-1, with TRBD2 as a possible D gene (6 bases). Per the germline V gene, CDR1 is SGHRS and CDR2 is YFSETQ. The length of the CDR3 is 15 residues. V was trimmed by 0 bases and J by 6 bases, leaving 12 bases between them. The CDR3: CASSLAVAGSGELFF. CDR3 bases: TGCGCCAGCAGCTTGGCCGTTGCGGGATCCGGGGAGCTGTTTTTT.

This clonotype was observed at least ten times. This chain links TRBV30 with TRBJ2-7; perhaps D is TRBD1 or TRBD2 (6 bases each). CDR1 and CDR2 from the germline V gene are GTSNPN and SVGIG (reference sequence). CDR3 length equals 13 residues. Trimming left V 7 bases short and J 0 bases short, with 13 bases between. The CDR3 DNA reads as TGTGCCTTCGGCCGGGGGCTCTCCTACGAGCAGTACTTC. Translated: CAFGRGLSYEQYF.

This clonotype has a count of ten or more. The CDR3 loop reads CASRPTGDTQYF. In nucleotides, the CDR3 is TGTGCCAGCAGGCCTACAGGAGATACGCAGTATTTT. This chain uses TRBV2 with TRBJ2-3, with TRBD1 as a possible D gene (5 bases). V was shortened by 6 bases and J by 5 bases, with 9 bases between the two germline ends. The CDR3 covers 12 residues. Germline CDR1 reads SNHLY; CDR2 reads FYNNEI.

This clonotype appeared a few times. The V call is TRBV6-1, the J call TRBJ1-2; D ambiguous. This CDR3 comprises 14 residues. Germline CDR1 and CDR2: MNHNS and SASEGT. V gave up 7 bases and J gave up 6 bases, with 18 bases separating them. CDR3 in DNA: TGTGCCAGCATACGGACTCAAATGAACCATGGCTACACCTTC. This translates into CASIRTQMNHGYTF.

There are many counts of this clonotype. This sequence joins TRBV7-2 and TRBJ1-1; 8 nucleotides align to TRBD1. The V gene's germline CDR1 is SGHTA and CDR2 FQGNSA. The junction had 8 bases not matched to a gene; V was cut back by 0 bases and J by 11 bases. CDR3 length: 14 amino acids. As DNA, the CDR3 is TGTGCCAGCAGCTTAGCGATTGGACAGGGTGGGGCTTTCTTT. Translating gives CASSLAIGQGGAFF. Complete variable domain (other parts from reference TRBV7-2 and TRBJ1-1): GAGVSQSPSNKVTEKGKDVELRCDPISGHTALYWYRQSLGQGLEFLIYFQGNSAPDKSGLPSDRFSAERTGGSVSTLTIQRTQQEDSAVYLCASSLAIGQGGAFFGQGTRLTVV.

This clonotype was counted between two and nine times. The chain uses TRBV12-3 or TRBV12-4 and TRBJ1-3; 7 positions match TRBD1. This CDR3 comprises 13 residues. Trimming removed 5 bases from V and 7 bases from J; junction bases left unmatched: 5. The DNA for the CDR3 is TGTGCCAGCAGTCCGGACAGGAGCAACACCATATATTTT. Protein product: CASSPDRSNTIYF.

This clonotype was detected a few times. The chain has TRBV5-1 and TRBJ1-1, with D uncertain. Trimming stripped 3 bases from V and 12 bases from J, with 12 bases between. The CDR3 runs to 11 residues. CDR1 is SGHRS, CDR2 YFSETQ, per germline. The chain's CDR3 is CASSSAGVTFF. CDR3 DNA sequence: TGCGCCAGCAGCTCGGCTGGGGTGACTTTCTTT.

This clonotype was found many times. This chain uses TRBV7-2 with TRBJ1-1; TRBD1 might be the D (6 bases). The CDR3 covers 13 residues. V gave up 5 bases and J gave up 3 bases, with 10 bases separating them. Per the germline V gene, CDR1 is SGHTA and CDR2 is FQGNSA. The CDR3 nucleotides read TGTGCCAGCAGCCCCCGACAGGACACTGAAGCTTTCTTT. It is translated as CASSPRQDTEAFF.

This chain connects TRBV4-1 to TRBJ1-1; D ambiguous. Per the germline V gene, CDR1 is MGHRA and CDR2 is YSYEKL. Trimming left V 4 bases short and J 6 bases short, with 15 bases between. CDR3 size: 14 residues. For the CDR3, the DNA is TGCGCCAGCAGCCTTTCGGAGGCGGCTTCTGAAGCTTTCTTT. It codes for CASSLSEAASEAFF.

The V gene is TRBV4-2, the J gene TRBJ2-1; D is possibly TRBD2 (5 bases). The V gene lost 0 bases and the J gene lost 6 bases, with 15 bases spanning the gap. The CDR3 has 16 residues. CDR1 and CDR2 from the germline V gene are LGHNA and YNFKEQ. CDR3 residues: CASSQEGLLGSNEQFF. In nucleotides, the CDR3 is TGTGCCAGCAGCCAAGAAGGACTTTTAGGGAGCAATGAGCAGTTCTTC.